This entry concerns a single T cell receptor beta chain. How the authors handled the data: Scientists estimated how many nucleated cells there were by amplifying reference gene primers. Assay: immunoSEQ multiplex PCR; the TCRdb copy retains only in-frame clones and omits some. V and J calls plus clone size are reproduced from that table; the DNA served to infer D and trimming. Among a few hundred thousand clones listed, 70% to 90% were seen once. CDR3 length: 15 residues. With 6 bases clipped from V and 1 base from J, the junction kept 4 bases outside the gene matches. CDR1 KGHSH and CDR2 LQKENI come from the germline V gene. The source of the sample is a study of blood T cell repertoires in COVID-19. Study details: Whether acute or convalescent, the COVID-19 samples came from the United States, Italy and Spain. The analysed material was cDNA or gDNA that came from T cells, B-cell-depleted T cells, or PBMCs.

What was sequenced was peripheral blood. The source of this sequence is a man aged 55 to 69 with acute or convalescent COVID-19. V is TRBV18 and J is TRBJ2-3; 10 bases are a match to TRBD2. The CDR3 loop is CASSHGLAGTDTQYF. In DNA form, the CDR3 reads TGTGCCAGCTCCCACGGACTAGCGGGCACAGATACGCAGTATTTT.